This TCR beta chain was documented in a study of cytomegalovirus exposure and HLA in healthy donors. Study outcomes and limitations: Later analysis reportedly placed an Asian-associated ancestry cluster below the roughly 700-donor mean in N-insertions. The authors reported that TCR beta sequences could predict HLA-A and HLA-B alleles. These predictions were accurate for most subjects in the first cohort. Previously analyzed data showed that most TCR beta V segments were productive at a frequency of about 87% or about 30%.

As to this clone: Its cognate antigen is unknown.

With 60 Vbeta and 13 Jbeta primers, the PCR was carried out. Assay used: immunoSEQ multiplex PCR; TCRdb lists only in-frame clones, some missing. The table includes 150,000 or so clones, 80% detected once. The CDR3 has 14 residues. V gave up 6 bases and J gave up 5 bases; unmatched junction bases: 4. Germline-derived CDR1 and CDR2 are MNHEY and SVGAGI. Healthy bone marrow donors made up the cohort. The clonotype originates from a man aged 18 to 29 in good health and CMV-seropositive. The gene calls are TRBV6-5 and TRBJ1-4; 9 nucleotides align to TRBD1. The sequenced sample was PBMCs. The CDR3 loop reads CASSRQGENEKLFF. The DNA for the CDR3 is TGTGCCAGCAGCCGACAGGGGGAGAATGAAAAACTGTTTTTT.